The text below deals with one T cell receptor (beta chain). Its antigen is still unknown. In the PCR, 60 Vbeta and 13 Jbeta primers were used. The table came from immunoSEQ multiplex PCR; TCRdb's copy has only in-frame clones and leaves some out. This repertoire includes more than 200,000 clones. The data were taken from a study of cytomegalovirus exposure and HLA in healthy donors. Background on the study: Early on, a data release was issued that held roughly 80 million unique TCRs from HLA-typed donors. Study results and limitations: Using a false discovery rate of 0.05, a later analysis showed that 15,000 to 20,000 TCR beta sequences were associated with HLA alleles.

The specimen sequenced was PBMCs. The sequence was collected from a woman between 25 and 40 years old in good health and CMV-seropositive.

The CDR3 protein is CASSYDRVNYGYTF. The CDR3, as DNA: TGTGCCAGCAGTTACGACAGGGTCAACTATGGCTACACCTTC. V usage is TRBV6-5 and J usage is TRBJ1-2; 7 bases fit TRBD1. Germline V gene data show CDR1 as MNHEY and CDR2 as SVGAGI. Losses at the gene ends were 2 bases for V and 2 bases for J; bases not matched to a gene: 2. The CDR3 spans 14 residues.